The 7 T cell receptor beta chains below come from one sample, sequenced in a study of blood T cell repertoires in COVID-19. Sequenced by immunoSEQ multiplex PCR; TCRdb stores in-frame clones only, minus some. The profile covers under 300,000 clones, with approximately 88% appearing a single time and around 3.1% taken by the ten largest. Sequencing was done on a sample of PBMCs or T cells enriched from blood (not recorded which). Source of these receptors: a woman aged 40 to 50 who had been exposed to COVID-19.

The V and J genes are TRBV6-6 and TRBJ1-2; D is possibly TRBD1 (6 bases). The CDR3 consists of 16 residues. The ends were cut back, 9 bases at V and 2 bases at J, with 22 bases in the middle. Per germline, CDR1 MNHNY and CDR2 SVGAGI (reference sequence). CDR3 coding DNA: TGTGCCAGTTCAAACAGGGTCCCCGAGGGAAACTATGGCTACACCTTC. Translating it yields CASSNRVPEGNYGYTF.

The rearrangement links TRBV7-9 to TRBJ1-1; TRBD1 agrees at 9 bases. Losses at the gene ends were 5 bases for V and 5 bases for J; bases not matched to a gene: 12. CDR3 length: 16 amino acids. CDR1 is SEHNR, CDR2 FQNEAQ, per germline (reference sequence). CDR3 nucleotides: TGTGCCAGCAGCCCATGGGACAGGGTCCGAGGGACTGAAGCTTTCTTT. Its translation: CASSPWDRVRGTEAFF.

The gene calls are TRBV9 and TRBJ1-3; 11 bases agree with TRBD1. The CDR3 is 16 amino acids. In germline, CDR1 is SGDLS, CDR2 YYNGEE. After removal of 2 bases from V and 1 base from J, the junction contained 2 bases not matched to a gene. The CDR3 sequence is CASSVGQGDSGNTIYF. CDR3 bases: TGTGCCAGCAGCGTGGGACAGGGGGATTCTGGAAACACCATATATTTT.

J is TRBJ2-1 and V is TRBV7-6, with a possible D match to TRBD2 (6 bases). This CDR3 is built from 16 residues. The V end lost 2 bases, the J end lost 4 bases, and 15 bases lay between the germline ends. Germline V gene data show CDR1 as SGHVS and CDR2 as FNYEAQ. The CDR3 loop is CASSLSPSEEYNEQFF. CDR3 DNA sequence: TGTGCCAGCAGCTTAAGCCCTAGCGAAGAATACAATGAGCAGTTCTTC.

This clone was seen once. This sequence joins TRBV2 and TRBJ1-2; D possibly corresponds to TRBD1 (5 bases). The CDR3 is made up of 13 amino acids. Between the trimmed V and J ends, which lost 6 bases and 4 bases, there was a span of 12 bases. CDR1 and CDR2 (germline): SNHLY, FYNNEI. CDR3 in DNA: TGTGCCAGCAGCATCACAGGTCTCTATGGCTACACCTTC. As protein: CASSITGLYGYTF.

This chain links TRBV10-3 with TRBJ1-2; maybe TRBD1 (6 bases). V was shortened by 2 bases and J by 6 bases, with 7 bases between the two germline ends. The CDR3 is 12 residues long. CDR1 is ENHRY, CDR2 SYGVKD, per germline. The CDR3 DNA sequence: TGTGCCATCAGTGAGGGGACACATGGCTACACCTTC. Its protein product is CAISEGTHGYTF.

V gene TRBV9 combines with J gene TRBJ1-2; a possible D gene is TRBD1 (5 bases). Germline V lookup: CDR1 SGDLS, CDR2 YYNGEE. The CDR3 contains 15 residues. The V gene lost 0 bases and the J gene lost 8 bases, with 17 bases spanning the gap. The CDR3 coding sequence is TGTGCCAGCAGCGTAGGTCCCAGACAGCGGGACGGCTACACCTTC. It is translated as CASSVGPRQRDGYTF.